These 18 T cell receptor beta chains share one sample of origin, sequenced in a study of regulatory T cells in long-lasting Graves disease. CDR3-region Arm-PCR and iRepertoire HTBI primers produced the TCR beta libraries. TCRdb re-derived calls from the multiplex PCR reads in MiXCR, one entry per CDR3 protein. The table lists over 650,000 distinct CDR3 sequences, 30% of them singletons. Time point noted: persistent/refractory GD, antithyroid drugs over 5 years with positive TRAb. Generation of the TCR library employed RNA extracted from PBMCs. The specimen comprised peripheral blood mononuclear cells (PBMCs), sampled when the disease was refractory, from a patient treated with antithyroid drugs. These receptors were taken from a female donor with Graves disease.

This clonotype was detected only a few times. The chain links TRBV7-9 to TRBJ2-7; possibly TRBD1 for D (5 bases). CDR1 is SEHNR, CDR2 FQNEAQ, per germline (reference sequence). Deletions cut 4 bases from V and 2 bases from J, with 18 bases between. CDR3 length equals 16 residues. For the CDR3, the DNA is TGTGCCAGCAGCTCCGAAGGGGCGATTAAAGCCTACGAGCAGTACTTC. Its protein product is CASSSEGAIKAYEQYF.

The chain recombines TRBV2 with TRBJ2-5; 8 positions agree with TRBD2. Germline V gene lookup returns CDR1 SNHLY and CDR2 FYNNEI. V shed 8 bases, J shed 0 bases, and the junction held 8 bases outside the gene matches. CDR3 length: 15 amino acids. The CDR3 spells CASHLASGYQETQYF. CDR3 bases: TGTGCCAGCCACCTGGCTAGCGGGTACCAAGAGACCCAGTACTTC.

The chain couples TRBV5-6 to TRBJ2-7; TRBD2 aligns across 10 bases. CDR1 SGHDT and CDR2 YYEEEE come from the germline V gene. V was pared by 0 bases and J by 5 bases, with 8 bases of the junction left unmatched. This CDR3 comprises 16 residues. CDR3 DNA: TGTGCCAGCAGCTTGGGGGCTAGCGGGAGTCTAGACGAGCAGTACTTC. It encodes CASSLGASGSLDEQYF.

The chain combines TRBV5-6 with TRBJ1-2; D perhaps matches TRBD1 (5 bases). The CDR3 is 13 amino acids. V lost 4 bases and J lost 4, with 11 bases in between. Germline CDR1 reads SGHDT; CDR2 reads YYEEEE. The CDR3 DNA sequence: TGTGCCAGCAGCCTGGACACTCGCTATGGCTACACCTTC. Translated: CASSLDTRYGYTF. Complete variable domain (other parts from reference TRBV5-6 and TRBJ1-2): DAGVTQSPTHLIKTRGQQVTLRCSPKSGHDTVSWYQQALGQGPQFIFQYYEEEERQRGNFPDRFSGHQFPNYSSELNVNALLLGDSALYLCASSLDTRYGYTFGSGTRLTVV.

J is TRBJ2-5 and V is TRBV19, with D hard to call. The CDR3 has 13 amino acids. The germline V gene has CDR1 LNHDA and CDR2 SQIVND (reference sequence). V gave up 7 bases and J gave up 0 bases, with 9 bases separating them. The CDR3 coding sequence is TGTGCCAGTATGGCGGAAAACCAAGAGACCCAGTACTTC. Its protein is CASMAENQETQYF.

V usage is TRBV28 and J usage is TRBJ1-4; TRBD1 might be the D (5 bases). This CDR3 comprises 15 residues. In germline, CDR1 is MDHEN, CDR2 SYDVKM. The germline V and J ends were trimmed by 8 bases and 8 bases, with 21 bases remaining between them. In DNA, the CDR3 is TGTGCCAGCGAAGTGGGGGTCGGTGTAAGGGAAAAACTGTTTTTT. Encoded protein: CASEVGVGVREKLFF.

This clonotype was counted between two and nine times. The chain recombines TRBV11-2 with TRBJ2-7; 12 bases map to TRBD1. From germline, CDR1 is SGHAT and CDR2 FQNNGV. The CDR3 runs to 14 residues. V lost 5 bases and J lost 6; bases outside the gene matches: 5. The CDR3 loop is CASSRRDRGREQYF. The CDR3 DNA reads TGTGCCAGCAGCCGCCGGGACAGGGGGCGCGAGCAGTACTTC.

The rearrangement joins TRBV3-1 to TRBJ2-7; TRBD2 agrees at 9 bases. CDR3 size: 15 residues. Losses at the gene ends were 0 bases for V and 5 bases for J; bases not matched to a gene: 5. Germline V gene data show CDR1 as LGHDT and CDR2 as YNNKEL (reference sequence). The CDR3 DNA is TGTGCCAGCAGCCAAGAAGGGCTAGCGGGGAACGAGCAGTACTTC. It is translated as CASSQEGLAGNEQYF.

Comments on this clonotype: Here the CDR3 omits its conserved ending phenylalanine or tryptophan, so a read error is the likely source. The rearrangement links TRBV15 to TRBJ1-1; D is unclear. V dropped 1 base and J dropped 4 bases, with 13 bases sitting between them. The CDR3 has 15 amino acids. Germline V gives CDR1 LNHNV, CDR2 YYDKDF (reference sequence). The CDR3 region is CATSRAPSGSTEAFL. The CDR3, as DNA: TGTGCCACCAGCAGAGCCCCAAGTGGAAGCACTGAAGCTTTCCTT.

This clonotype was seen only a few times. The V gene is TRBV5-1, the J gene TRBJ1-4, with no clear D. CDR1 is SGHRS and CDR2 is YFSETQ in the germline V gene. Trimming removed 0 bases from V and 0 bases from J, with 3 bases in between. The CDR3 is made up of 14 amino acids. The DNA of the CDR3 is TGCGCCAGCAGCTTGGACTCAACTAATGAAAAACTGTTTTTT. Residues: CASSLDSTNEKLFF.

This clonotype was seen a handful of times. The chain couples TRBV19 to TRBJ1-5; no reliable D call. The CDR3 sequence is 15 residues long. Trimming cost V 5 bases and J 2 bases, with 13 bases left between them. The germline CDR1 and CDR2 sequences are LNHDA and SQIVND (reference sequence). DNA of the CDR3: TGTGCCAGTAGTTTGGACCATGGGCGCAATCAGCCCCAGCATTTT. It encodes CASSLDHGRNQPQHF. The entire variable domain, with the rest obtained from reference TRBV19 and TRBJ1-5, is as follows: DGGITQSPKYLFRKEGQNVTLSCEQNLNHDAMYWYRQDPGQGLRLIYYSQIVNDFQKGDIAEGYSVSREKKESFPLTVTSAQKNPTAFYLCASSLDHGRNQPQHFGDGTRLSIL.

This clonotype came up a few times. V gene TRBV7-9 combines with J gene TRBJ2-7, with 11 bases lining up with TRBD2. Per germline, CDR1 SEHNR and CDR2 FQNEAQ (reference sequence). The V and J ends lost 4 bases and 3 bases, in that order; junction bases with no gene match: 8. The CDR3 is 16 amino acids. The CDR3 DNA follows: TGTGCCAGCAGCTCGGGACTAGCGGAAATAAACTACGAGCAGTACTTC. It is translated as CASSSGLAEINYEQYF. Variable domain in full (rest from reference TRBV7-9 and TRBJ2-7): DTGVSQNPRHKITKRGQNVTFRCDPISEHNRLYWYRQTLGQGPEFLTYFQNEAQLEKSRLLSDRFSAERPKGSFSTLEIQRTEQGDSAMYLCASSSGLAEINYEQYFGPGTRLTVT.

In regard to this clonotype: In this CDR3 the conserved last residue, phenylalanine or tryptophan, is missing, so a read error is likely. Here the CDR3 reads CASHPGQGRFDEQYS. The CDR3 DNA reads TGTGCCAGCCACCCAGGACAGGGTAGATTCGACGAGCAGTACTCC. The gene calls are TRBV6-1 and TRBJ2-7; 8 bases are shared with TRBD1. After removal of 8 bases from V and 5 bases from J, the junction contained 14 bases not matched to a gene. This CDR3 region has 15 residues. Germline V gives CDR1 MNHNS, CDR2 SASEGT.

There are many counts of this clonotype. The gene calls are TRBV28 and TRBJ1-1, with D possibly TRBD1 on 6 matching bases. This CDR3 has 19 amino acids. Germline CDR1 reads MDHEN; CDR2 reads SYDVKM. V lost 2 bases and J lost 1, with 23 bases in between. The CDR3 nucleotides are TGTGCCAGCAGTTTACCCTTCGGGGCAGGGGAGGAGGGGAACACTGAAGCTTTCTTT. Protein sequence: CASSLPFGAGEEGNTEAFF.

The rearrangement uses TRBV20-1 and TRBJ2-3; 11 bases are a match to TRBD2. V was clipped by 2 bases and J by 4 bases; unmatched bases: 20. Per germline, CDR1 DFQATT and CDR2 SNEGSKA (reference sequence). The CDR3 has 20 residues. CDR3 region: CSARYPKKTLAGGRADTQYF. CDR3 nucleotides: TGCAGTGCTAGATACCCCAAAAAAACATTAGCGGGAGGGAGGGCAGATACGCAGTATTTT.

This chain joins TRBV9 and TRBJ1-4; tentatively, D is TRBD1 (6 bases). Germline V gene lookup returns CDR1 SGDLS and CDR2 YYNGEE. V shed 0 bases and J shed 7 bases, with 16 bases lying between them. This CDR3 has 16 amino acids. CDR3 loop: CASSVGTGRRGEKLFF. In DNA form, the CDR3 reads TGTGCCAGCAGCGTAGGTACAGGGAGGCGAGGTGAAAAACTGTTTTTT.

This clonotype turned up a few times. CDR3 DNA sequence: TGTGCCAGCAGTTACAGAGGGGTCGGGAACACTGAAGCTTTCTTT. It translates to CASSYRGVGNTEAFF. V is TRBV6-5 and J is TRBJ1-1; perhaps TRBD1 as D (5 bases). V lost 2 bases and J lost 1, with 11 bases in between. This CDR3 region has 15 residues. Germline V lookup: CDR1 MNHEY, CDR2 SVGAGI.

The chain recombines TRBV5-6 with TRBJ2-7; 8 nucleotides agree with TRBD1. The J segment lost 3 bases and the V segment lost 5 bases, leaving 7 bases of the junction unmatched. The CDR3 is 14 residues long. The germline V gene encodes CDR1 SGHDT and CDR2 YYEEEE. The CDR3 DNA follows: TGTGCCAGCAGTATGACAGGGGCCTACTACGAGCAGTACTTC. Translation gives CASSMTGAYYEQYF.